Presented here are 9 T cell receptor beta chains from one specimen sequenced in a study of neoadjuvant anti-PD-1 for oral cavity cancer. Profiled with immunoSEQ multiplex PCR; TCRdb holds only in-frame clones, not every one. The data hold about 14,000 clones, with 60% to 85% observed a single time. Time point in this sample: after neoadjuvant nivolumab, at surgical resection. Sequenced here: PBMCs, sampled after nivolumab (anti-PD-1) treatment. These receptors all come from a person aged 40 to 85 with oral cavity squamous cell carcinoma.

This clone was seen once. The chain couples TRBV6-1 to TRBJ2-1, with 7 bases aligning to TRBD2. J gave up 8 bases and V 2 bases, and 6 bases lay outside the gene matches. From germline, CDR1 is MNHNS and CDR2 SASEGT. This CDR3 has 14 residues. The CDR3 here is CASSERGLTDEQFF. CDR3 coding DNA: TGTGCCAGCAGTGAAAGGGGACTAACCGATGAGCAGTTCTTC.

V and J are TRBV30 and TRBJ2-1; D unclear. The V end lost 2 bases, the J end lost 6 bases, and 8 bases lay between the germline ends. The CDR3 contains 12 residues. Looked up from germline, CDR1 is GTSNPN and CDR2 is SVGIG (reference sequence). CDR3 in DNA: TGTGCCTGGAGTAGCCTACTCAATGAGCAGTTCTTC. Translating gives CAWSSLLNEQFF.

The CDR3 nucleotides read TGTGCCAGCAGTGAATCGTCAGTTTACAATGAGCAGTTCTTC. Translated, it gives CASSESSVYNEQFF. The chain combines TRBV25-1 with TRBJ2-1; D is undetermined. The CDR3 has 14 residues. Germline V gene data show CDR1 as MGHDK and CDR2 as SYGVNS. Trimming shortened V by 1 base and J by 4 bases, and 8 bases separated the two germline ends.

The CDR3 coding sequence is TGTGCCAGCAGCTTCGAGGGGGATAGCAATCAGCCCCAGCATTTT. Protein product: CASSFEGDSNQPQHF. The chain recombines TRBV5-8 with TRBJ1-5, with a possible D match to TRBD1 (6 bases). V lost 2 bases and J 0 bases, leaving 9 bases between the germline ends. The CDR3 is made up of 15 amino acids. In germline, CDR1 is SGHTS, CDR2 YDEGEE. The full variable domain, completed using reference TRBV5-8 and TRBJ1-5, is EAGVTQSPTHLIKTRGQQATLRCSPISGHTSVYWYQQALGLGLQFLLWYDEGEERNRGNFPPRFSGRQFPNYSSELNVNALELEDSALYLCASSFEGDSNQPQHFGDGTRLSIL.

The chain is built from TRBV7-9 and TRBJ2-7; D possibly corresponds to TRBD2 (5 bases). The CDR3 is 13 residues long. Trimming removed 0 bases from V and 3 bases from J, with 6 bases in between. Germline values: CDR1 SEHNR, CDR2 FQNEAQ (reference sequence). The CDR3 DNA reads as TGTGCCAGCAGCTTAGCTGGGAGCTACGAGCAGTACTTC. It specifies CASSLAGSYEQYF.

The gene calls are TRBV9 and TRBJ2-3, with TRBD2 matching 7 bases. Per germline, CDR1 SGDLS and CDR2 YYNGEE. The junction had 1 base not matched to a gene; V was cut back by 3 bases and J by 3 bases. The CDR3 length is 13 residues. In DNA, the CDR3 is TGTGCCAGCAGCGGGGGAGGGACAGATACGCAGTATTTT. Protein sequence: CASSGGGTDTQYF.

The chain carries TRBV5-6 and TRBJ2-7, with 7 bases fitting TRBD1. Germline assignment: CDR1 SGHDT and CDR2 YYEEEE. The CDR3 totals 13 residues. V lost 1 base, J lost 6 bases, and 4 bases stayed unmatched. CDR3 sequence reads: CASSLFQGVEQYF. The CDR3 DNA sequence: TGTGCCAGCAGCTTGTTTCAGGGGGTCGAGCAGTACTTC. The whole variable domain, filled in from reference TRBV5-6 and TRBJ2-7, reads DAGVTQSPTHLIKTRGQQVTLRCSPKSGHDTVSWYQQALGQGPQFIFQYYEEEERQRGNFPDRFSGHQFPNYSSELNVNALLLGDSALYLCASSLFQGVEQYFGPGTRLTVT.

This clone occurred once. The V call is TRBV5-1, the J call TRBJ2-4; D uncertain. The V gene lost 0 bases and the J gene lost 7 bases, with 11 bases spanning the gap. CDR1 and CDR2 (germline): SGHRS, YFSETQ. CDR3 length equals 14 residues. CDR3 sequence reads: CASSLVGQWNIQYF. DNA for the CDR3: TGCGCCAGCAGCTTGGTAGGGCAGTGGAACATTCAGTACTTC.

The chain is built from TRBV5-6 and TRBJ1-2; TRBD1 might be the D (6 bases). V was shortened by 6 bases and J by 0 bases, with 15 bases between the two germline ends. The germline gives CDR1 SGHDT, CDR2 YYEEEE. The CDR3 contains 15 residues. The CDR3 DNA sequence: TGTGCCAGCACCTTCGGGACAACCACTAACTATGGCTACACCTTC. Translated: CASTFGTTTNYGYTF.